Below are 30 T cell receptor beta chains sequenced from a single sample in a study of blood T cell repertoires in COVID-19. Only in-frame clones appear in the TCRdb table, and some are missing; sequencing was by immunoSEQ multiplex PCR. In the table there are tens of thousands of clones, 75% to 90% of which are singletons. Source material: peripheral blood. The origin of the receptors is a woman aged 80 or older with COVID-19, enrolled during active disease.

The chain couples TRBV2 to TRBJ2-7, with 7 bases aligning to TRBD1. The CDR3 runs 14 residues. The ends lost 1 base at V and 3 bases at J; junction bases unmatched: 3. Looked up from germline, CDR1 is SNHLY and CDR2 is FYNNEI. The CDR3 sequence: CASSEEGQVYEQYF. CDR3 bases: TGTGCCAGCAGTGAAGAAGGACAGGTCTACGAGCAGTACTTC.

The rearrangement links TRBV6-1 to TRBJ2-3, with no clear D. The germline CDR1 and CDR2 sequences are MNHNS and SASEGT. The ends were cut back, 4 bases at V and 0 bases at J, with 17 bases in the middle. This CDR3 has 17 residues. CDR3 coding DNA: TGTGCCAGCAGTGTCTACGGGTCGCTGCGAAGCACAGATACGCAGTATTTT. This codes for CASSVYGSLRSTDTQYF.

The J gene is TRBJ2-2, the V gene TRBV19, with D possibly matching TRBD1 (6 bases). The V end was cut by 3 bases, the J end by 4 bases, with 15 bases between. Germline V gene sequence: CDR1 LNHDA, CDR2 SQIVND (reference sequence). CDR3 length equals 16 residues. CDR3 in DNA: TGTGCCAGTAGTATCAGACGACAGGTGGGCACCGGGGAGCTGTTTTTT. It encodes CASSIRRQVGTGELFF.

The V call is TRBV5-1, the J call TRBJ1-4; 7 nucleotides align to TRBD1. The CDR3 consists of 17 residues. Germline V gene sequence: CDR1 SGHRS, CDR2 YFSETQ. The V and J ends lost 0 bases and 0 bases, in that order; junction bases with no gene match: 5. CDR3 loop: CASSLDRGYATNEKLFF. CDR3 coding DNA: TGCGCCAGCAGCTTGGACAGGGGCTATGCAACTAATGAAAAACTGTTTTTT. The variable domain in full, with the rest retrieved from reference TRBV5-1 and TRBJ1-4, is KAGVTQTPRYLIKTRGQQVTLSCSPISGHRSVSWYQQTPGQGLQFLFEYFSETQRNKGNFPGRFSGRQFSNSRSEMNVSTLELGDSALYLCASSLDRGYATNEKLFFGSGTQLSVL.

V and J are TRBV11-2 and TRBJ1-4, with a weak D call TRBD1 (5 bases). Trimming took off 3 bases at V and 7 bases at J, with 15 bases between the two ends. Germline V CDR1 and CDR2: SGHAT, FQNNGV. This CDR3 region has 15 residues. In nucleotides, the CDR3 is TGTGCCAGCAGCTTTTCCTGGCAGGGAGGTGAAAAACTGTTTTTT. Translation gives CASSFSWQGGEKLFF.

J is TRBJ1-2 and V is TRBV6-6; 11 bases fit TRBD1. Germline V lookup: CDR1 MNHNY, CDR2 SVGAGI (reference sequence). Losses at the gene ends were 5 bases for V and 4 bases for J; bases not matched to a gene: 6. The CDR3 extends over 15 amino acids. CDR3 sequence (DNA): TGTGCCAGCAGTGGGAGGACAGGGGGCATCTATGGCTACACCTTC. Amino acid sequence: CASSGRTGGIYGYTF.

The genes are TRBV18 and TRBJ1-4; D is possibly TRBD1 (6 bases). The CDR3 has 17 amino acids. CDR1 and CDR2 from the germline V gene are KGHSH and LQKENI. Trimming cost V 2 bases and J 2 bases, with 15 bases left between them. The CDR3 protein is CASSPSRGGLTNEKLFF. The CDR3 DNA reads TGTGCCAGCTCACCATCACGGGGGGGCCTCACTAATGAAAAACTGTTTTTT.

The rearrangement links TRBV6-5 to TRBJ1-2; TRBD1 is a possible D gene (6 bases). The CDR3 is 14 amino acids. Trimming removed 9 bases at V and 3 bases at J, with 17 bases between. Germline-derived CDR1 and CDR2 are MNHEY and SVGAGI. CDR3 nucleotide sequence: TGTGCCAGTGGAAACAGGGCGGAGGACTATGGCTACACCTTC. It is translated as CASGNRAEDYGYTF.

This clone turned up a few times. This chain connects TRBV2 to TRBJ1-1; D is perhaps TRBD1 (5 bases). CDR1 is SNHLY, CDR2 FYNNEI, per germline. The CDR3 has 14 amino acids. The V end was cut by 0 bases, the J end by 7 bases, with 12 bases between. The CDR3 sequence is CASSEAGATGEAFF. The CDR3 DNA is TGTGCCAGCAGTGAAGCGGGCGCTACAGGTGAAGCTTTCTTT.

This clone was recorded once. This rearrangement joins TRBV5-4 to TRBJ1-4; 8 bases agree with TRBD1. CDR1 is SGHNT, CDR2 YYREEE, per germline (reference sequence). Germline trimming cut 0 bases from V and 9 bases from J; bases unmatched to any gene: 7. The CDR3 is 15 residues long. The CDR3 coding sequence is TGTGCCAGCAGCTTGGGAGGACAGGGTTCCAAAAAACTGTTTTTT. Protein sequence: CASSLGGQGSKKLFF.

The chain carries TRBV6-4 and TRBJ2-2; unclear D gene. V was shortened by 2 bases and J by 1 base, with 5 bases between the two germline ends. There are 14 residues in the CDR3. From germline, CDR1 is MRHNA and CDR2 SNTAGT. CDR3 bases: TGTGCCAGCAGTGACCAGGTGAACACCGGGGAGCTGTTTTTT. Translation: CASSDQVNTGELFF.

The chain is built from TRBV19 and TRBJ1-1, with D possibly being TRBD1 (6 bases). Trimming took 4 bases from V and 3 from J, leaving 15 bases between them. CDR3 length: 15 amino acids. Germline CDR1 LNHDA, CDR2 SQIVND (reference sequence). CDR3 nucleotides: TGTGCCAGTAGTAAGTACAGGGATAGAGACACTGAAGCTTTCTTT. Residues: CASSKYRDRDTEAFF. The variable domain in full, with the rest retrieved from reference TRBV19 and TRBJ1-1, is DGGITQSPKYLFRKEGQNVTLSCEQNLNHDAMYWYRQDPGQGLRLIYYSQIVNDFQKGDIAEGYSVSREKKESFPLTVTSAQKNPTAFYLCASSKYRDRDTEAFFGQGTRLTVV.

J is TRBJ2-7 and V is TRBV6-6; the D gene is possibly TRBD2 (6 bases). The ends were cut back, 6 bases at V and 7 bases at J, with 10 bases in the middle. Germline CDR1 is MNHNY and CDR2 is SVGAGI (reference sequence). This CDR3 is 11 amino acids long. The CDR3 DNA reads TGTGCCAGCAGATCCGCGGGGGAGCAGTACTTC. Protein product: CASRSAGEQYF.

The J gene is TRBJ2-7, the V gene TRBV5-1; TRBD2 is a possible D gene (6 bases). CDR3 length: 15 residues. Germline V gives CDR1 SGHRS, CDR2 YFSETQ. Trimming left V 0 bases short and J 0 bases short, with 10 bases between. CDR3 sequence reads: CASSLVRGASYEQYF. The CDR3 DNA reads TGCGCCAGCAGCTTGGTGCGGGGAGCCTCCTACGAGCAGTACTTC.

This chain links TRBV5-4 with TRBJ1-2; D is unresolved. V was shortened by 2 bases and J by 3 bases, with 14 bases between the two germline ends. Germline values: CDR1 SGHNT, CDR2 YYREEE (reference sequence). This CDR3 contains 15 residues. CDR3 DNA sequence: TGTGCCAGCAGCTTCGATCCTGCCAGTTACTATGGCTACACCTTC. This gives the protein CASSFDPASYYGYTF.

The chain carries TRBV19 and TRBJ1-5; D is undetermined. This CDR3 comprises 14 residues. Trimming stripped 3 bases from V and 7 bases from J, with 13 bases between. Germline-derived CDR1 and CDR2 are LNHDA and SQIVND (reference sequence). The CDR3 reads CASSIIHGGQPQHF. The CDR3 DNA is TGTGCCAGTAGTATTATTCATGGAGGCCAGCCCCAGCATTTT.

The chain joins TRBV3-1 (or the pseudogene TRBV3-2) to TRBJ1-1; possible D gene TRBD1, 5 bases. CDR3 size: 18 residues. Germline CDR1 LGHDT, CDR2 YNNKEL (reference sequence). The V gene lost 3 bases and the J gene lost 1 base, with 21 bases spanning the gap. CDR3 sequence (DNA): TGTGCCAGCAGCCAGTTTGACGGAGGGGACCCCCGGAACACTGAAGCTTTCTTT. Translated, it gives CASSQFDGGDPRNTEAFF.

This CDR3 is CASSLGQGRANEKLFF. CDR3 in DNA: TGTGCCAGCAGCTTGGGGCAGGGAAGAGCTAATGAAAAACTGTTTTTT. The gene calls are TRBV5-4 and TRBJ1-4, with a tentative D call TRBD1 (5 bases). Germline loops: CDR1 SGHNT, CDR2 YYREEE (reference sequence). The CDR3 spans 16 residues. Trimming removed 0 bases at V and 3 bases at J, with 12 bases between.

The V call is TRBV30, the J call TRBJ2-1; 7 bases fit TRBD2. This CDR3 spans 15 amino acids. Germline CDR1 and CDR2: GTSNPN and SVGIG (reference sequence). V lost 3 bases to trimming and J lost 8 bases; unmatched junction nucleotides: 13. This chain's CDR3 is CAWSPPGRGVHEQFF. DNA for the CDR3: TGTGCCTGGAGCCCTCCGGGACGGGGGGTCCATGAGCAGTTCTTC.

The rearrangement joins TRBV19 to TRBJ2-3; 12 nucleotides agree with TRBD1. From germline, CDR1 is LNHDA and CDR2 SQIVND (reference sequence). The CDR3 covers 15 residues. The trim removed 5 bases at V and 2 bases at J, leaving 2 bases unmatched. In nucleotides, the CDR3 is TGTGCCAGTAGTCCGGGACAGGGGGCCACAGATACGCAGTATTTT. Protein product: CASSPGQGATDTQYF.

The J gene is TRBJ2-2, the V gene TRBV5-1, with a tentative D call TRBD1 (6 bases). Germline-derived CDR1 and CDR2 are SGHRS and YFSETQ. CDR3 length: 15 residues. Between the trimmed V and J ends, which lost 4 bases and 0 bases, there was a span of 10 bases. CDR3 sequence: CASSLDRPNTGELFF. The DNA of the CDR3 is TGCGCCAGCAGCCTAGACAGGCCGAACACCGGGGAGCTGTTTTTT.

The CDR3 spells CASSSEVVAVYGYTF. As DNA, the CDR3 is TGTGCCAGCAGCTCCGAGGTAGTGGCAGTCTATGGCTACACCTTC. V is TRBV5-5 and J is TRBJ1-2; no reliable D call. V was shortened by 3 bases and J by 4 bases, with 16 bases between the two germline ends. The CDR3 spans 15 residues. Germline loops: CDR1 SGHKS, CDR2 YYEKEE (reference sequence). The full variable domain, with the rest looked up from reference TRBV5-5 and TRBJ1-2, is DAGVTQSPTHLIKTRGQQVTLRCSPISGHKSVSWYQQVLGQGPQFIFQYYEKEERGRGNFPDRFSARQFPNYSSELNVNALLLGDSALYLCASSSEVVAVYGYTFGSGTRLTVV.

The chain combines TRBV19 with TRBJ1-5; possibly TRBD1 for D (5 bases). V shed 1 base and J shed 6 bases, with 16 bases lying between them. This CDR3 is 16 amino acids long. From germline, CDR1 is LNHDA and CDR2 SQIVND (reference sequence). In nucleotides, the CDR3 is TGTGCCAGTAGTATAGGGTCCACCCCGGGGGGTCAGCCCCAGCATTTT. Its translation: CASSIGSTPGGQPQHF.

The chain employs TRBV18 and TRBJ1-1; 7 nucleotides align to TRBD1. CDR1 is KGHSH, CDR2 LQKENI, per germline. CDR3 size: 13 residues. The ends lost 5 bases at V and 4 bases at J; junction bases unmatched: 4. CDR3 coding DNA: TGTGCCAGCTCATCGGACAGGAGCACTGAAGCTTTCTTT. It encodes CASSSDRSTEAFF.

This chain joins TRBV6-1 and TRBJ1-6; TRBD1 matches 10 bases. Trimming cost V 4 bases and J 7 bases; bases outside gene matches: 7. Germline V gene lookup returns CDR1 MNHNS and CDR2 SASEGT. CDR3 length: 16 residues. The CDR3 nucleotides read TGTGCCAGCAGTGCGGGACAGGGGACGGCCAATTCACCCCTCCACTTT. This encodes CASSAGQGTANSPLHF.

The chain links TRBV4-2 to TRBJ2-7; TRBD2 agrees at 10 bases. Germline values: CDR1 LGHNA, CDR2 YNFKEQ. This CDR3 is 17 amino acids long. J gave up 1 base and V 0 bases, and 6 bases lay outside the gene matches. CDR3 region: CASSQDLGTSVSYEQYF. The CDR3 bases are TGTGCCAGCAGCCAAGATCTTGGGACTAGCGTTTCCTACGAGCAGTACTTC.

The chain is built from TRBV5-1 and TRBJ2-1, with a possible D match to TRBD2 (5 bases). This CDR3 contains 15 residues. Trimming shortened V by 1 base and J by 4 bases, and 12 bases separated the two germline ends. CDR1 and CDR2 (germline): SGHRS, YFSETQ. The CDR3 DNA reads TGCGCCAGCAGCTTGCGGTCAGCGGAGTACAATGAGCAGTTCTTC. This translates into CASSLRSAEYNEQFF. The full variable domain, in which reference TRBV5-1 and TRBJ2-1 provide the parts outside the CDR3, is KAGVTQTPRYLIKTRGQQVTLSCSPISGHRSVSWYQQTPGQGLQFLFEYFSETQRNKGNFPGRFSGRQFSNSRSEMNVSTLELGDSALYLCASSLRSAEYNEQFFGPGTRLTVL.

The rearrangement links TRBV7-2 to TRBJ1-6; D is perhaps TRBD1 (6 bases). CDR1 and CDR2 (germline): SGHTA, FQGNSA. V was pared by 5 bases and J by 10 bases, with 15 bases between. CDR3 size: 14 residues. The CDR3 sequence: CASSHTGTRSPLHF. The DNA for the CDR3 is TGTGCCAGCAGCCATACAGGGACCCGGTCACCCCTCCACTTT.

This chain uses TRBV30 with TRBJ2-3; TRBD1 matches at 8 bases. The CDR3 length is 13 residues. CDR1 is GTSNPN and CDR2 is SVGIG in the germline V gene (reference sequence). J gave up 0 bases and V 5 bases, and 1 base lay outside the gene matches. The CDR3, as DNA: TGTGCCTGGGGACAGGGTAGCACAGATACGCAGTATTTT. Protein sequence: CAWGQGSTDTQYF. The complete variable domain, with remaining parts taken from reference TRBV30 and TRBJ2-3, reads SQTIHQWPATLVQPVGSPLSLECTVEGTSNPNLYWYRQAAGRGLQLLFYSVGIGQISSEVPQNLSASRPQDRQFILSSKKLLLSDSGFYLCAWGQGSTDTQYFGPGTRLTVL.

CDR3 nucleotide sequence: TGTGCCAGCAGCCGGGGACAGGCCTACGAGCAGTACTTC. This encodes CASSRGQAYEQYF. The rearrangement joins TRBV28 to TRBJ2-7; 8 nucleotides align to TRBD1. J was trimmed by 2 bases and V by 6 bases; bases with no gene match: 3. This CDR3 is 13 amino acids long. Germline CDR1 and CDR2: MDHEN and SYDVKM. Filled out from reference TRBV28 and TRBJ2-7, the complete variable domain reads DVKVTQSSRYLVKRTGEKVFLECVQDMDHENMFWYRQDPGLGLRLIYFSYDVKMKEKGDIPEGYSVSREKKERFSLILESASTNQTSMYLCASSRGQAYEQYFGPGTRLTVT.